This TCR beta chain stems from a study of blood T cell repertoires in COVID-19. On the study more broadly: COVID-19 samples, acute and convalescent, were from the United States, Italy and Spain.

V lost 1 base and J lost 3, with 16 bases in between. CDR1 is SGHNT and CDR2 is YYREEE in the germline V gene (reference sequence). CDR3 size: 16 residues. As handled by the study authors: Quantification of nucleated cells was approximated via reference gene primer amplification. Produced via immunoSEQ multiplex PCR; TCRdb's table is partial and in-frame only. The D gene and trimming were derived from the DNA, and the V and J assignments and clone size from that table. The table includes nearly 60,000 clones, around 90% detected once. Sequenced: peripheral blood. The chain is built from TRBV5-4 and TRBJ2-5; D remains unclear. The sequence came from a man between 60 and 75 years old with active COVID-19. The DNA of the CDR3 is TGTGCCAGCAGCTTGCTGGTTTCACGCGGTAAAGAGACCCAGTACTTC. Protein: CASSLLVSRGKETQYF.